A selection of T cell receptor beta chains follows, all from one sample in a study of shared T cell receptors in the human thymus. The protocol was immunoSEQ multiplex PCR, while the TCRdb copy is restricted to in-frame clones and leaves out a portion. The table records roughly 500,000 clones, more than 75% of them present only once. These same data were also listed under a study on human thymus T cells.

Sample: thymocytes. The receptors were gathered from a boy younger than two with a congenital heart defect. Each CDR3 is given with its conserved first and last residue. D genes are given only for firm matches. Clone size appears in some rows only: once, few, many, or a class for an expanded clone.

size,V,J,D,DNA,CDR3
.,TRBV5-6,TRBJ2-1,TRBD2,TGTGCCAGCAGCCGAAAACTTAACGGGACTAGTAAGAATGAGCAGTTCTTC,CASSRKLNGTSKNEQFF
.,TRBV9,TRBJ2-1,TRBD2,TGTGCCAGCAGCGTCAACCTACCGGGACTAGCGGGTGGGTCCTACAATGAGCAGTTCTTC,CASSVNLPGLAGGSYNEQFF
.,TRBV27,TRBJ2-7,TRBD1,TGTGCCAGCAGTTTATGTAGCCCGGGACAGGAGCCGAACGAGCAGTACTTC,CASSLCSPGQEPNEQYF
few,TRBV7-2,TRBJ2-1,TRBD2,TGTGCCAGCAGCTTAGTAGGCGGCGGGAGGGCCGAATTCGGTGAGCAGTTCTTC,CASSLVGGGRAEFGEQFF
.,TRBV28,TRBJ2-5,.,TGTGCCAGCAGTTTGGATTCGGGCGGGTCACAAGAGACCCAGTACTTC,CASSLDSGGSQETQYF
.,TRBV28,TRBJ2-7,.,TGTGCCAGCAGGGAAGGGGCCCCCTACGAGCAGTACTTC,CASREGAPYEQYF
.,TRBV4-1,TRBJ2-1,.,TGCGCCAGCAGCCAAGTGGCTCGCCCCAACAATGAGCAGTTCTTC,CASSQVARPNNEQFF
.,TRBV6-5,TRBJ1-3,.,TGTGCCAGCAGCCCTAACAGGGAAACTGGAAACACCATATATTTT,CASSPNRETGNTIYF
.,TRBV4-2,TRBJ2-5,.,TGTGCCAGCAGCCAGGACCCGAAGGGGGTCCTGTACCAAGAGACCCAGTACTTC,CASSQDPKGVLYQETQYF
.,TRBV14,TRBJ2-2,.,TGTGCCAGCAGCCAACCCGGGAGAACCGGGGAGCTGTTTTTT,CASSQPGRTGELFF
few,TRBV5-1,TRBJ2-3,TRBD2,TGCGCCAGTCGGAAGATAGCGGGACAAAGCGCAGATACGCAGTATTTT,CASRKIAGQSADTQYF
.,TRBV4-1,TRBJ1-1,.,TGCGCCAGCAGCCAAGATTTTTGCAGGGCGAACACTGAAGCTTTCTTT,CASSQDFCRANTEAFF
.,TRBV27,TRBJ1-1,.,TGTGCCAGCAGTTTATCCAGGGGCCGGCGATCGACTGAAGCTTTCTTT,CASSLSRGRRSTEAFF
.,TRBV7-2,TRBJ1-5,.,TGTGCCAGCAGCTCTGGGGGGTACAATCAGCCCCAGCATTTT,CASSSGGYNQPQHF
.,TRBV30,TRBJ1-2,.,TGTGCCTGGAGTGTACGAATTCGAGGGTACGCTAACTATGGCTACACCTTC,CAWSVRIRGYANYGYTF
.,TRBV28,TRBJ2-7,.,TGTGCCAGCAGATCCGGGGCCTACGAGCAGTACTTC,CASRSGAYEQYF
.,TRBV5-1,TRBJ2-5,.,TGCGCCAGCAGCCCTGCCGGGGAGACCCAGTACTTC,CASSPAGETQYF
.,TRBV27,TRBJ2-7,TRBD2,TGTGCCAGCAGTAAGACCCCCGGGACTAGCGGGGAGGGTGAAGAAGTAGAGCAGTACTTC,CASSKTPGTSGEGEEVEQYF
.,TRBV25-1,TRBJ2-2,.,TGTGCCAGCAGAAGGGGGGGATACACCGGGGAGCTGTTTTTT,CASRRGGYTGELFF
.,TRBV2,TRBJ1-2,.,TGTGCCAGCAGTGAACGGGACACCGAGGTCACTAACTATGGCTACACCTTC,CASSERDTEVTNYGYTF
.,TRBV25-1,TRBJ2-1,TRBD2,TGTGCCAGCAGTGATGGGGCGGGAGGATGGGGGGAGCAGTTCTTC,CASSDGAGGWGEQFF
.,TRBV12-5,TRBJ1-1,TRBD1,TGTGCTGCCGGGACAGGGGTGACTGAAGCTTTCTTT,CAAGTGVTEAFF
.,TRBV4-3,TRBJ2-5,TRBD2,TGCGCCAGCAGCCAAGAGAAGACTAGCGCCAAAGGGGAGGAGACCCAGTACTTC,CASSQEKTSAKGEETQYF
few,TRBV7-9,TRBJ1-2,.,TGTGCCAGCATCCCCGGGACTCCTAACTATGGCTACACCTTC,CASIPGTPNYGYTF
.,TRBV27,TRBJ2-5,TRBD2,TGTGCCAGCAGTTTCAGGCGGGAGGGAGAGACCCAGTACTTC,CASSFRREGETQYF
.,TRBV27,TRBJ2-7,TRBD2,TGTGCCAGCAGTCTGAGGGTAGCGGGATCCTACGAGCAGTACTTC,CASSLRVAGSYEQYF
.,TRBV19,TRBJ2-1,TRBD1,TGTGCCAGTAGTATAGATCAACAGGGGGTCGTATACAATGAGCAGTTCTTC,CASSIDQQGVVYNEQFF
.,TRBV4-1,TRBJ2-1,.,TGCGCCAGCAGCCCGGCGGGGTTCGATGAGCAGTTCTTC,CASSPAGFDEQFF
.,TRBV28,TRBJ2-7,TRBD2,TGTGCCAGCAGTTTCGGGCGGGAGCTTCGCGAGCAGTACTTC,CASSFGRELREQYF
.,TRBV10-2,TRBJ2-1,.,TGCGCCAGCAGTGTGAGCGGGCCGGTACTGTTCTTC,CASSVSGPVLFF
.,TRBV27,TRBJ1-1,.,TGTGCCAGCCGCGGGCGACGGGGAAACACTGAAGCTTTCTTT,CASRGRRGNTEAFF
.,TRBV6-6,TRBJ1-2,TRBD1,TGTGCCAGCAGGACAGGGGTAGCCTATGGCTACACCTTC,CASRTGVAYGYTF
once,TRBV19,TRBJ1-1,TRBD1,TGTGCCAGTAGGGGACAGACAAAGAACACTGAAGCTTTCTTT,CASRGQTKNTEAFF
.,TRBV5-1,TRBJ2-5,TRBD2,TGCGCCAGCAGCTTGGGGCGGGAGGTGGGGGTCCAAGAGACCCAGTACTTC,CASSLGREVGVQETQYF
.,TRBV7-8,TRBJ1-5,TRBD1,TGTGCCAGCAACAACAGGGGGGGGATGAGCAATCAGCCCCAGCATTTT,CASNNRGGMSNQPQHF
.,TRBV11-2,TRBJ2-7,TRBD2,TGTGCCAGCAGCTCGGGACTAGCGGGAGGCTCCTACGAGCAGTACTTC,CASSSGLAGGSYEQYF
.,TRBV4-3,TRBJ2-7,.,TGCGCCAGCAGCCAACAGGTATCCTACGAGCAGTACTTC,CASSQQVSYEQYF
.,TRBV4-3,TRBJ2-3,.,TGCGCCAGCAGCCAAGAGGGGGGACCAGCCACAGATACGCAGTATTTT,CASSQEGGPATDTQYF
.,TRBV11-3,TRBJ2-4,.,TGTGCCAGCAGCCCGTACGGGGGGCGCCCCGGGAACATTCAGTACTTC,CASSPYGGRPGNIQYF
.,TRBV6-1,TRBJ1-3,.,TGTGCCAGCGGACAGCGGCGCTCTGGAAACACCATATATTTT,CASGQRRSGNTIYF
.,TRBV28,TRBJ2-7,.,TGTGCCAGCAGTCATTTGGAGACTAGGGCCTACGAGCAGTACTTC,CASSHLETRAYEQYF
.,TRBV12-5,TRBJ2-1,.,TGTGCTAGTGGTTGCGAGACGGGAGCCTACAATGAGCAGTTCTTC,CASGCETGAYNEQFF
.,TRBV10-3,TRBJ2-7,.,TGTGCCATCAGTGAGTACAACAGGGTTTTCCGCTACGAGCAGTACTTC,CAISEYNRVFRYEQYF
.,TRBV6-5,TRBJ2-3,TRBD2,TGTGCCAGCAGCCCGGGACTAGATTCAGATACGCAGTATTTT,CASSPGLDSDTQYF
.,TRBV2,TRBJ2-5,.,TGTGCCGGGGGGGCGGGGGAGACCCAGTACTTC,CAGGAGETQYF
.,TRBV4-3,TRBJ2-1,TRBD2,TGCGCCAGCAGCCAAGAGGATGGCGGGAGCTCCTACAATGAGCAGTTCTTC,CASSQEDGGSSYNEQFF
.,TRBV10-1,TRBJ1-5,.,TGCGCCAGCAGTGAGGGTCAGGGCGCCTATAGCAATCAGCCCCAGCATTTT,CASSEGQGAYSNQPQHF
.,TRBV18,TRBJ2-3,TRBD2,TGTGCCAGCTCAAGCGGGAGGCCGGGGGATACGCAGTATTTT,CASSSGRPGDTQYF
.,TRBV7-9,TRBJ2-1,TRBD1,TGTGCCAGCAGCATCGTTCCGGGACAGGGGGAGGGTGAGCAGTTCTTC,CASSIVPGQGEGEQFF
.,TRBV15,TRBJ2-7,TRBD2,TGTGCCACCAGCAGGACCGGGACTACCTCCTACGAGCAGTACTTC,CATSRTGTTSYEQYF
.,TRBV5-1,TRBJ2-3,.,TGCGCCAGCAGCTTTGCTTACCTATCCGAAGATACGCAGTATTTT,CASSFAYLSEDTQYF
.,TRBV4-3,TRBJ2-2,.,TGCGCCAGCAGCCAAGGACGATGGGGGGCGAACACCGGGGAGCTGTTTTTT,CASSQGRWGANTGELFF
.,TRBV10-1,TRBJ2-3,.,TGCGCCAGCAGTTTCCAGCGGGGCACAGATACGCAGTATTTT,CASSFQRGTDTQYF
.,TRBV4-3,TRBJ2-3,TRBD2,TGCGCCAGCAGCCAAGGGTTAGCGGGAGGGCCACGCTCAGATACGCAGTATTTT,CASSQGLAGGPRSDTQYF
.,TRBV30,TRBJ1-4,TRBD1,TGTGCCTGGAGTTACAGGGGTCGGTCTAATGAAAAACTGTTTTTT,CAWSYRGRSNEKLFF